This entry lists 21 T cell receptor beta chains sequenced from one sample in a study of human T cells and chemical hapten exposure. One entry per CDR3 protein results from TCRdb running MiXCR on the RACE reads. The table has around 300,000 distinct CDR3 sequences, over 5% seen once. The time point denotes: pre-sensitization, week 0. The sample's treatment: therapeutic diphenylcyclopropenone sensitization with weekly scalp DPC. The material sequenced was whole blood, taken in connection with sensitization to the hapten diphenylcyclopropenone (DPC). All receptors come from a woman under 30 with alopecia areata. Some clones in this sample may be carry-over from other donors' samples.

The J gene is TRBJ1-2, the V gene TRBV29-1, with 11 nucleotides matching TRBD1. The CDR3 length is 13 residues. Losses at the gene ends were 6 bases for V and 6 bases for J; bases not matched to a gene: 6. Germline assignment: CDR1 SQVTM and CDR2 ANQGSEA. CDR3 in DNA: TGCAGCGTCGGGACAGGGGGACCGGATGGCTACACCTTC. Residues: CSVGTGGPDGYTF.

There are many counts of this clonotype. V gene TRBV12-3 or TRBV12-4 combines with J gene TRBJ2-1, with a weak D call TRBD2 (7 bases). The length of the CDR3 is 15 residues. The V and J ends lost 5 bases and 2 bases respectively, with 13 bases between them. The CDR3 DNA reads as TGTGCCAGCAGTCCACCCGGGGGGCCCTACAATGAGCAGTTCTTC. Translated, it gives CASSPPGGPYNEQFF.

The genes are TRBV20-1 and TRBJ2-1, with TRBD2 matching 10 bases. J was trimmed by 5 bases and V by 3 bases; bases with no gene match: 13. The CDR3 length is 17 residues. Germline V gene data show CDR1 as DFQATT and CDR2 as SNEGSKA (reference sequence). CDR3 residues: CSASKSLAGDQNNEQFF. In nucleotides, the CDR3 is TGCAGTGCTAGTAAATCGCTAGCGGGGGACCAGAACAATGAGCAGTTCTTC.

This clonotype was observed a few times. The chain is built from TRBV7-2 and TRBJ1-5; no clear D gene. In germline, CDR1 is SGHTA, CDR2 FQGNSA. The V end was cut by 5 bases, the J end by 2 bases, with 13 bases between. The CDR3 sequence is 15 residues long. In nucleotides, the CDR3 is TGTGCCAGCAGCCCCGTAGCCTGGGGCAATCAGCCCCAGCATTTT. Translating gives CASSPVAWGNQPQHF.

The chain couples TRBV9 to TRBJ1-5, with D maybe TRBD1 (6 bases). There are 14 residues in the CDR3. The germline gives CDR1 SGDLS, CDR2 YYNGEE. Trimming cost V 4 bases and J 9 bases, with 17 bases left between them. CDR3 coding DNA: TGTGCCAGCAGCTCAGGGGAGGTGGGGGGGCCCCAGCATTTT. As protein: CASSSGEVGGPQHF.

This clonotype was counted many times. The chain is built from TRBV5-1 and TRBJ2-1, with D tentatively TRBD2 (5 bases). With 0 bases removed from V and 4 bases from J, the gap between germline ends came to 17 bases. CDR3 length equals 17 residues. Germline loops: CDR1 SGHRS, CDR2 YFSETQ. For the CDR3, the DNA is TGCGCCAGCAGCTTGGCCCATCGAGGGCCTTTATACAATGAGCAGTTCTTC. Its translation: CASSLAHRGPLYNEQFF.

This clonotype was counted between two and nine times. This chain joins TRBV12-3 or TRBV12-4 and TRBJ1-4; D remains unclear. The CDR3 is 17 residues long. Deletions cut 3 bases from V and 0 bases from J, with 14 bases between. CDR3 region: CASSFIGEKPTNEKLFF. CDR3 bases: TGTGCCAGCAGTTTTATCGGGGAAAAGCCAACTAATGAAAAACTGTTTTTT.

V usage is TRBV18 and J usage is TRBJ1-5; 12 bases are shared with TRBD1. The CDR3 covers 19 residues. Germline V gene data show CDR1 as KGHSH and CDR2 as LQKENI. With V trimmed by 6 bases and J by 0 bases, 12 bases remained unmatched. The CDR3 DNA reads as TGTGCCAGCTCTCCCGGGACAGGGGGCCCTAATCATAGCAATCAGCCCCAGCATTTT. Protein product: CASSPGTGGPNHSNQPQHF.

This clonotype appeared a few times. This sequence joins TRBV10-3 and TRBJ2-1; TRBD1 agrees at 8 bases. The V segment lost 10 bases and the J segment 4 bases; nucleotides outside the gene matches: 6. Germline values: CDR1 ENHRY, CDR2 SYGVKD. The CDR3 spans 13 residues. CDR3: CATSGQGYNEQFF. The DNA for the CDR3 is TGTGCCACTTCCGGACAGGGATACAATGAGCAGTTCTTC.

The rearrangement joins TRBV3-1 to TRBJ1-1, with D possibly matching TRBD1 (6 bases). The germline V and J ends were trimmed by 0 bases and 1 base, with 15 bases remaining between them. There are 17 residues in the CDR3. The V gene's germline CDR1 is LGHDT and CDR2 YNNKEL (reference sequence). The CDR3 DNA follows: TGTGCCAGCAGCCAAGAAAGGGGCGGGACACCGAACACTGAAGCTTTCTTT. Amino acids: CASSQERGGTPNTEAFF.

In its sample, this clonotype was seen many times. This sequence joins TRBV7-2 and TRBJ1-5; D is undetermined. This CDR3 contains 13 residues. The ends were cut back, 5 bases at V and 3 bases at J, with 8 bases in the middle. CDR1 and CDR2 from the germline V gene are SGHTA and FQGNSA. DNA of the CDR3: TGTGCCAGCAGCCCCAACGACAATCAGCCCCAGCATTTT. Its protein is CASSPNDNQPQHF.

J is TRBJ2-7 and V is TRBV6-6; D is unresolved. CDR3 length: 13 residues. Per germline, CDR1 MNHNY and CDR2 SVGAGI (reference sequence). The ends were cut back, 2 bases at V and 3 bases at J, with 8 bases in the middle. DNA for the CDR3: TGTGCCAGCAGTTACCCGCCAGACTACGAGCAGTACTTC. Residues: CASSYPPDYEQYF.

This clonotype occurred many times. V usage is TRBV7-9 and J usage is TRBJ1-2; unclear D gene. Germline loops: CDR1 SEHNR, CDR2 FQNEAQ (reference sequence). The CDR3 consists of 17 residues. V lost 5 bases to trimming and J lost 0 bases, with 19 bases between them. This chain's CDR3 is CASSPRPGMDPNYGYTF. DNA for the CDR3: TGTGCCAGCAGCCCCAGACCAGGCATGGATCCTAACTATGGCTACACCTTC. The whole variable domain, remainder taken from reference TRBV7-9 and TRBJ1-2, is DTGVSQNPRHKITKRGQNVTFRCDPISEHNRLYWYRQTLGQGPEFLTYFQNEAQLEKSRLLSDRFSAERPKGSFSTLEIQRTEQGDSAMYLCASSPRPGMDPNYGYTFGSGTRLTVV.

This clonotype has a handful of counts. This chain joins TRBV4-1 and TRBJ1-3; D is ambiguous. V was trimmed by 0 bases and J by 0 bases, leaving 18 bases between them. This CDR3 spans 19 amino acids. From germline, CDR1 is MGHRA and CDR2 YSYEKL. CDR3 sequence: CASSQDLTAGPFSGNTIYF. CDR3 nucleotides: TGCGCCAGCAGCCAAGATCTAACGGCGGGTCCTTTCTCTGGAAACACCATATATTTT.

This clonotype showed up many times. V and J are TRBV4-2 and TRBJ2-1; 7 bases map to TRBD1. CDR1 LGHNA and CDR2 YNFKEQ come from the germline V gene. The CDR3 is 13 amino acids. The trim removed 0 bases at V and 13 bases at J, leaving 6 bases unmatched. The CDR3 DNA follows: TGTGCCAGCAGCCAAGATCGTGACAGGGCCCAGTTCTTC. It translates to CASSQDRDRAQFF.

A few counts support this clonotype. This chain connects TRBV29-1 to TRBJ2-5, with D possibly matching TRBD2 (6 bases). The CDR3 loop spans 17 amino acids. In germline, CDR1 is SQVTM, CDR2 ANQGSEA. Between the trimmed V and J ends, which lost 7 bases and 1 base, there was a span of 25 bases. DNA of the CDR3: TGCAGCGCCAACATGAAGTCGGGTGGCGGGACCCAAGAGACCCAGTACTTC. Its translation is CSANMKSGGGTQETQYF.

This clonotype occurred many times. The rearrangement uses TRBV6-2 or TRBV6-3 and TRBJ2-5; maybe TRBD2 (6 bases). In germline, CDR1 is MNHEY, CDR2 SVGEGT. The CDR3 has 14 residues. V shed 4 bases and J shed 4 bases, with 13 bases lying between them. CDR3 DNA sequence: TGTGCCAGCAGTTTCACCGGGAGCTTAGAGACCCAGTACTTC. Its translation is CASSFTGSLETQYF.

This clonotype has at least ten counts. The rearrangement uses TRBV3-1 and TRBJ2-7; possible D gene TRBD1, 6 bases. Deletions cut 3 bases from V and 2 bases from J, with 20 bases between. The germline CDR1 and CDR2 sequences are LGHDT and YNNKEL (reference sequence). The length of the CDR3 is 17 residues. The CDR3 loop reads CASSQTAGTLYTYEQYF. DNA for the CDR3: TGTGCCAGCAGCCAGACCGCCGGGACACTTTACACCTACGAGCAGTACTTC.

This clonotype came up many times. The gene calls are TRBV4-3 and TRBJ2-3; 10 positions agree with TRBD2. There are 15 residues in the CDR3. Germline V lookup: CDR1 LGHNA, CDR2 YSLEER. V dropped 2 bases and J dropped 5; count of bases not matched to a gene: 4. The CDR3 sequence is CASSQTAGGGDTQYF. For the CDR3, the DNA is TGCGCCAGCAGCCAAACAGCGGGGGGGGGAGATACGCAGTATTTT.

This clonotype was found a few times. CDR3 sequence reads: CASSVTPSWGQVTEAFF. In DNA form, the CDR3 reads TGTGCCAGCAGCGTAACGCCCTCGTGGGGACAGGTCACTGAAGCTTTCTTT. The chain links TRBV9 to TRBJ1-1, with 8 bases identical to TRBD1. CDR1 and CDR2 from the germline V gene are SGDLS and YYNGEE. The J segment lost 4 bases and the V segment lost 1 base, leaving 12 bases of the junction unmatched. The CDR3 totals 17 residues.

V and J are TRBV7-2 and TRBJ1-2; tentative D call: TRBD1 (6 bases). The CDR3 is 15 amino acids. V shed 5 bases and J shed 0 bases, with 13 bases lying between them. The germline gives CDR1 SGHTA, CDR2 FQGNSA. CDR3 sequence reads: CASSPGTQTNYGYTF. CDR3 sequence (DNA): TGTGCCAGCAGCCCAGGGACACAAACTAACTATGGCTACACCTTC. Looking up the rest from reference TRBV7-2 and TRBJ1-2 gives the full variable domain: GAGVSQSPSNKVTEKGKDVELRCDPISGHTALYWYRQSLGQGLEFLIYFQGNSAPDKSGLPSDRFSAERTGGSVSTLTIQRTQQEDSAVYLCASSPGTQTNYGYTFGSGTRLTVV.